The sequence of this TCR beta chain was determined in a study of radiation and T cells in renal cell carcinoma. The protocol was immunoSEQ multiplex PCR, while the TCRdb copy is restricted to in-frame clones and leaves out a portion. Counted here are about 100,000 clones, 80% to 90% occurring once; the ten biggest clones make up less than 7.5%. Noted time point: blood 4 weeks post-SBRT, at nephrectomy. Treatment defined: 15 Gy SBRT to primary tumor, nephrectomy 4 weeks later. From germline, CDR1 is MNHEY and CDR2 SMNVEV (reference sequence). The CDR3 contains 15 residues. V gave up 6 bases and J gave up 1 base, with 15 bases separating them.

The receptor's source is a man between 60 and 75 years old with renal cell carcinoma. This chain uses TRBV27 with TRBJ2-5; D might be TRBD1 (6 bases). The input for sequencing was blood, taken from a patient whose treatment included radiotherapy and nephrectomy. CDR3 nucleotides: TGTGCCAGCAGGGGGGCTCTGGGACCCCAAGAGACCCAGTACTTC. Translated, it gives CASRGALGPQETQYF.